The 3 T cell receptor beta chains below all came from one sample that was sequenced in a study of early T cells in non-severe SARS-CoV-2 infection. TCRdb re-analysed the 5' RACE reads in MiXCR, keeping a single row per CDR3 protein. The table has 65,000 to 95,000 distinct CDR3 sequences, about a sixth seen once. Sample: whole blood. These receptors came from an adult who was a healthcare worker with PCR-confirmed SARS-CoV-2 infection or an uninfected control (not recorded which).

This clonotype has more than one count but fewer than ten. J is TRBJ1-5 and V is TRBV21-1; the table's D call of TRBD1 was not tested on the DNA. TRBV21-1 is assigned pseudogene status. This CDR3 has 16 amino acids. The chain's CDR3 is CASSKNSGLPGQPQHF. In DNA, the CDR3 is TGTGCCAGCAGCAAAAACTCAGGGTTACCGGGACAGCCCCAGCATTTT.

The genes are TRBV29-1 and TRBJ2-1; D ambiguous. This CDR3 has 13 amino acids. CDR1 is SQVTM and CDR2 is ANQGSEA in the germline V gene. V was pared by 7 bases and J by 4 bases, with 14 bases between. Here the CDR3 reads CSGVGHPYNEQFF. In nucleotides, the CDR3 is TGCAGCGGAGTAGGTCACCCGTACAATGAGCAGTTCTTC.

J is TRBJ1-1 and V is TRBV19, with D possibly TRBD1 on 5 matching bases. The CDR3 runs to 14 residues. Trimming cost V 6 bases and J 2 bases, with 13 bases left between them. CDR1 LNHDA and CDR2 SQIVND come from the germline V gene (reference sequence). CDR3 bases: TGTGCCAGTAGCCCCGGGACCCCTAACACTGAAGCTTTCTTT. This sequence encodes CASSPGTPNTEAFF.